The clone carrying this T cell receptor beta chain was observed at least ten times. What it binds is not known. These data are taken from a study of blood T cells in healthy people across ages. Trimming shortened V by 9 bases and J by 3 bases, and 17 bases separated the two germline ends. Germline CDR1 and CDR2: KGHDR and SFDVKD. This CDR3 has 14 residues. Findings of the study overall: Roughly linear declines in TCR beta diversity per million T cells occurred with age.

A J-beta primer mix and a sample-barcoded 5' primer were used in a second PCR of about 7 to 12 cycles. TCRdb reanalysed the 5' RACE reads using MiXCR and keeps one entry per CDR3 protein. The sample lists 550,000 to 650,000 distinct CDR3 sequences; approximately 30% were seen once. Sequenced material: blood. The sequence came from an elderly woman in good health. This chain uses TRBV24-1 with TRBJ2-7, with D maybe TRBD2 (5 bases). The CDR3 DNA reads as TGTGCCACCTTTGGCAGGACTGCCCTCTACGAGCAGTACTTC. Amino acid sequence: CATFGRTALYEQYF.